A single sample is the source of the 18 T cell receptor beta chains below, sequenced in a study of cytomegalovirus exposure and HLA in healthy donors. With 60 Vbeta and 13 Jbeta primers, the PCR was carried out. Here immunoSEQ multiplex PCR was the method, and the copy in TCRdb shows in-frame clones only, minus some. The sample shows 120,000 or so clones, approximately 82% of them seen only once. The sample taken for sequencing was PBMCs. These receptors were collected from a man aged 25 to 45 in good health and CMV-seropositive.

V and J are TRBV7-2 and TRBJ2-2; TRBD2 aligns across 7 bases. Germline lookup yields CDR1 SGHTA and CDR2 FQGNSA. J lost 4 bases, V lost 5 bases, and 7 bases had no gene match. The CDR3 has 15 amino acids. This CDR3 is CASSPGLVRTGELFF. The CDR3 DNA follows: TGTGCCAGCAGCCCCGGACTAGTGCGCACCGGGGAGCTGTTTTTT.

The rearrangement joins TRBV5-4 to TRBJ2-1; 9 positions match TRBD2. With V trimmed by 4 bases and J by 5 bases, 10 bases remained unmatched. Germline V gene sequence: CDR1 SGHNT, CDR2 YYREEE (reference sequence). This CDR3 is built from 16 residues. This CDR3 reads CASSALASGANNEQFF. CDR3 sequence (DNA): TGTGCCAGCAGCGCCCTAGCTAGCGGGGCAAACAATGAGCAGTTCTTC.

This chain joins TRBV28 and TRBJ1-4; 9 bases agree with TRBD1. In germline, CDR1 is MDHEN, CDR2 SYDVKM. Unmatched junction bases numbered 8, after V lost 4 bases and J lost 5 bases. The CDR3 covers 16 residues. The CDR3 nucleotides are TGTGCCAGCAGTTACCCCCGGGACAGGGTAAATGAAAAACTGTTTTTT. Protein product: CASSYPRDRVNEKLFF.

The CDR3 spells CASSLGGGSSGTQYF. CDR3 nucleotide sequence: TGTGCCAGCAGTCTAGGGGGCGGCTCATCAGGTACGCAGTATTTT. This sequence joins TRBV28 and TRBJ2-3; 7 nucleotides match TRBD1. The V segment lost 5 bases and the J segment 8 bases; nucleotides outside the gene matches: 13. The CDR3 has 15 residues. The germline gives CDR1 MDHEN, CDR2 SYDVKM.

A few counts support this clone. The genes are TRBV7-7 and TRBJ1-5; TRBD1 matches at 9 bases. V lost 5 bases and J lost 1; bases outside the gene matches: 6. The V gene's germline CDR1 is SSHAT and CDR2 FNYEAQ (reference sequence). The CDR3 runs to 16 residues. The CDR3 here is CASSLTGGYSNQPQHF. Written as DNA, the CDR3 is TGTGCCAGCAGCCTTACAGGGGGCTACAGCAATCAGCCCCAGCATTTT.

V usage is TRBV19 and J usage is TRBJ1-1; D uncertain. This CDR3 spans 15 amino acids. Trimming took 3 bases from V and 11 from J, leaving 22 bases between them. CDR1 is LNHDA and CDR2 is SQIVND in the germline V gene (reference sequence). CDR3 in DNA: TGTGCCAGTAGTATGGAGGGTACGGGGTTAGTCTGGGCTTTCTTT. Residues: CASSMEGTGLVWAFF. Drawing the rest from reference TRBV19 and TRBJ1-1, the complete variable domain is DGGITQSPKYLFRKEGQNVTLSCEQNLNHDAMYWYRQDPGQGLRLIYYSQIVNDFQKGDIAEGYSVSREKKESFPLTVTSAQKNPTAFYLCASSMEGTGLVWAFFGQGTRLTVV.

The CDR3 sequence: CASNGGAVTYEQYF. The CDR3 DNA sequence: TGTGCCAGCAATGGAGGGGCCGTAACCTACGAGCAGTACTTC. V is TRBV28 and J is TRBJ2-7; D might be TRBD2 (6 bases). The CDR3 covers 14 residues. Germline values: CDR1 MDHEN, CDR2 SYDVKM. The V end was cut by 7 bases, the J end by 2 bases, with 15 bases between.

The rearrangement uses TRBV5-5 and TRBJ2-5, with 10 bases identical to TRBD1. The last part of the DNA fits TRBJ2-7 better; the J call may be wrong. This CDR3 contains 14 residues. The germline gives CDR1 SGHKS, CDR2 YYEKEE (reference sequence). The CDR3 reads CASSRSRTGGEQYF. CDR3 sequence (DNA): TGTGCCAGCAGCCGATCTCGGACAGGGGGCGAGCAGTACTTC.

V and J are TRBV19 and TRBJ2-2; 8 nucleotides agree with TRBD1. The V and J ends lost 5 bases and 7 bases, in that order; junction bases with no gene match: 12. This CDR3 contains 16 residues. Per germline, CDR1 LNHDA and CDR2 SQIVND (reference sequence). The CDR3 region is CASSGGPGQASGELFF. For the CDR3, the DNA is TGTGCCAGTAGTGGGGGCCCGGGACAGGCAAGCGGGGAGCTGTTTTTT.

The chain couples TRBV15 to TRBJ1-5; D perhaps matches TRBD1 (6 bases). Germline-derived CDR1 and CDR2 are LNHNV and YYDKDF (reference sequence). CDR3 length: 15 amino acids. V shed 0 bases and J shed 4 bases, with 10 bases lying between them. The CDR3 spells CATSRDLGQNQPQHF. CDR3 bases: TGTGCCACCAGCAGAGATTTAGGACAGAATCAGCCCCAGCATTTT.

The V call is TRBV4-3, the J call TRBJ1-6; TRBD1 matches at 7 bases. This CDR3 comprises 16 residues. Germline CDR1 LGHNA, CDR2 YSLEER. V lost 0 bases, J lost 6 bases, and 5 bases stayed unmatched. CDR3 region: CASSQDGGQINSPLHF. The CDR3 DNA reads TGCGCCAGCAGCCAAGATGGGGGACAGATTAATTCACCCCTCCACTTT.

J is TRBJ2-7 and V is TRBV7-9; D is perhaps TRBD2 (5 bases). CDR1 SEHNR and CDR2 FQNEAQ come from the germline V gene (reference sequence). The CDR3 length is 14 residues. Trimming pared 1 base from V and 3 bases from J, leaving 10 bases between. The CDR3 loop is CASSLGGRGYEQYF. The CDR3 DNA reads TGTGCCAGCAGCTTAGGAGGGCGCGGCTACGAGCAGTACTTC.

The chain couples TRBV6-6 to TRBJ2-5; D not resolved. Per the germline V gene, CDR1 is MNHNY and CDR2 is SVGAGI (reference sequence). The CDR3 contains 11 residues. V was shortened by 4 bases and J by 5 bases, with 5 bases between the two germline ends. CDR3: CASSSGETQYF. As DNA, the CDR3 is TGTGCCAGCAGTTCCGGGGAGACCCAGTACTTC.

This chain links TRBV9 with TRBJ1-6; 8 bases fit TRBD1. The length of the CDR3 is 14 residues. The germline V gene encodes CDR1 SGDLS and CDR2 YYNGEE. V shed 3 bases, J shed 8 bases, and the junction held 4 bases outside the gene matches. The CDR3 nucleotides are TGTGCCAGCAGCGGGGGGACAGGTTATTCACCCCTCCACTTT. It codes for CASSGGTGYSPLHF.

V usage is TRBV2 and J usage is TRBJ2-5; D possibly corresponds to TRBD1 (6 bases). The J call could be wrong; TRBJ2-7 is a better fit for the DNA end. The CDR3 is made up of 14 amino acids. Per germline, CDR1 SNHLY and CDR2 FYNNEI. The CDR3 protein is CASSEAGHSYEQYF. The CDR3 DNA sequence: TGTGCCAGCAGTGAAGCGGGACACTCCTACGAGCAGTACTTC.

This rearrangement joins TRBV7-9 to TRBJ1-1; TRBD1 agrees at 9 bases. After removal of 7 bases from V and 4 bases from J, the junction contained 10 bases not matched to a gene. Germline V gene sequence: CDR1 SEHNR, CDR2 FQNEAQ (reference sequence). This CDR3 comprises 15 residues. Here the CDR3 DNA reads TGTGCCAGCACCAACAGGGGGCGGGAAGGCACTGAAGCTTTCTTT. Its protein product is CASTNRGREGTEAFF.

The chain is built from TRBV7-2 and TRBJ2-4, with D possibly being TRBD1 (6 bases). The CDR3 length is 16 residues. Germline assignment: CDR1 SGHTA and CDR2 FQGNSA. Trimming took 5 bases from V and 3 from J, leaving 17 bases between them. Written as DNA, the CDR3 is TGTGCCAGCAGCCTATCTCAGGACAGCGTCAAAAACATTCAGTACTTC. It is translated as CASSLSQDSVKNIQYF.

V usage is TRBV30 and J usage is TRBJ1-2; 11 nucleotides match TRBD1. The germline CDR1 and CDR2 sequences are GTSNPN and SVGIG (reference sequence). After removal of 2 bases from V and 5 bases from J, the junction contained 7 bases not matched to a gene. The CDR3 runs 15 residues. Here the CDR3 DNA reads TGTGCCTGGAGTTCGGGGACAGGGGGTTGGTATGGCTACACCTTC. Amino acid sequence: CAWSSGTGGWYGYTF. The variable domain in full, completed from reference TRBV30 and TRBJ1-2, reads SQTIHQWPATLVQPVGSPLSLECTVEGTSNPNLYWYRQAAGRGLQLLFYSVGIGQISSEVPQNLSASRPQDRQFILSSKKLLLSDSGFYLCAWSSGTGGWYGYTFGSGTRLTVV.